These 10 T cell receptor beta chains were sequenced from one sample in a study of T cell changes during pregnancy in multiple sclerosis. The table came from immunoSEQ multiplex PCR; TCRdb's copy has only in-frame clones and leaves some out. In the table there are roughly 76,000 clones, around 90% of which are singletons. Sample: CD4+ T cells from peripheral blood mononuclear cells, taken after pregnancy. The receptors were sampled from a female donor with multiple sclerosis, enrolled in a pregnancy study.

This sequence joins TRBV5-4 and TRBJ2-5; 7 nucleotides agree with TRBD1. TRBJ2-7 explains the end of the DNA better; the J call may be wrong. There are 15 residues in the CDR3. In germline, CDR1 is SGHNT, CDR2 YYREEE (reference sequence). The CDR3 sequence: CASSSRQGLGYEQYF. The DNA for the CDR3 is TGTGCCAGCAGCTCCAGACAGGGTTTGGGGTACGAGCAGTACTTC.

The CDR3 here is CASSPGTGAAHEQYF. The CDR3 nucleotides are TGTGCCAGCAGCCCCGGGACAGGGGCCGCCCACGAGCAGTACTTC. The chain joins TRBV27 to TRBJ2-7, with 10 bases matching TRBD1. The CDR3 is made up of 15 amino acids. V dropped 6 bases and J dropped 5; count of bases not matched to a gene: 10. Germline V lookup: CDR1 MNHEY, CDR2 SMNVEV (reference sequence).

The rearrangement links TRBV19 to TRBJ1-2; tentative D call: TRBD1 (5 bases). The germline gives CDR1 LNHDA, CDR2 SQIVND (reference sequence). The CDR3 totals 13 residues. V lost 5 bases and J lost 2, with 9 bases in between. The CDR3 DNA follows: TGTGCCAGTAGTCCGACAGACAACTATGGCTACACCTTC. Encoded protein: CASSPTDNYGYTF.

This sequence joins TRBV27 and TRBJ2-2, with TRBD2 matching 8 bases. Germline V gene sequence: CDR1 MNHEY, CDR2 SMNVEV (reference sequence). This CDR3 contains 15 residues. Trimming cost V 8 bases and J 3 bases; bases outside gene matches: 8. CDR3 sequence (DNA): TGTGCCAGCGGATTAAGCGGGAGTCACACCGGGGAGCTGTTTTTT. Its translation is CASGLSGSHTGELFF.

V and J are TRBV19 and TRBJ1-3; 8 bases align to TRBD1. The CDR3 contains 18 residues. Germline loops: CDR1 LNHDA, CDR2 SQIVND (reference sequence). The V gene end was trimmed by 8 bases and the J gene end by 0 bases; junction bases not matched to a gene: 15. In nucleotides, the CDR3 is TGTGCCAGTGCCGGGCGGGCAGGGGGCGCGAGCTCTGGAAACACCATATATTTT. This translates into CASAGRAGGASSGNTIYF. Full variable domain (outside the CDR3, taken from reference TRBV19 and TRBJ1-3): DGGITQSPKYLFRKEGQNVTLSCEQNLNHDAMYWYRQDPGQGLRLIYYSQIVNDFQKGDIAEGYSVSREKKESFPLTVTSAQKNPTAFYLCASAGRAGGASSGNTIYFGEGSWLTVV.

The V and J genes are TRBV2 and TRBJ1-2, with TRBD1 matching 9 bases. Germline V gene data show CDR1 as SNHLY and CDR2 as FYNNEI. V lost 1 base to trimming and J lost 8 bases; unmatched junction nucleotides: 17. The CDR3 has 18 residues. The CDR3 region is CASSEVLGAGTGRSGYTF. CDR3 DNA: TGTGCCAGCAGTGAAGTCCTCGGGGCCGGGACAGGGCGTTCCGGCTACACCTTC.

This rearrangement joins TRBV6-5 to TRBJ1-2; TRBD1 matches at 7 bases. CDR1 and CDR2 from the germline V gene are MNHEY and SVGAGI. There are 16 residues in the CDR3. Germline trimming cut 0 bases from V and 3 bases from J; bases unmatched to any gene: 7. DNA for the CDR3: TGTGCCAGCAGTTACTCTTCCGGGACAGCTCACTATGGCTACACCTTC. Amino acids: CASSYSSGTAHYGYTF.

The rearrangement joins TRBV2 to TRBJ1-5; possibly TRBD1 for D (6 bases). There are 14 residues in the CDR3. V lost 4 bases and J 3 bases, leaving 10 bases between the germline ends. Germline loops: CDR1 SNHLY, CDR2 FYNNEI. The CDR3 sequence: CASSAQGLNQPQHF. The DNA of the CDR3 is TGTGCCAGCAGTGCCCAGGGGCTCAATCAGCCCCAGCATTTT.

V and J are TRBV28 and TRBJ2-5; D might be TRBD1 (6 bases). Trimming took 5 bases from V and 4 from J, leaving 14 bases between them. Germline V gene data show CDR1 as MDHEN and CDR2 as SYDVKM. This CDR3 has 14 amino acids. The CDR3 is CASSPDLGGETQYF. DNA for the CDR3: TGTGCCAGCAGTCCCGACTTAGGGGGAGAGACCCAGTACTTC.

This rearrangement joins TRBV5-1 to TRBJ1-1; 8 nucleotides agree with TRBD1. The CDR3 contains 14 residues. Germline trimming cut 3 bases from V and 5 bases from J; bases unmatched to any gene: 6. CDR1 is SGHRS and CDR2 is YFSETQ in the germline V gene. The CDR3 spells CASSSRGQGTEAFF. The CDR3 coding sequence is TGCGCCAGCAGCTCCAGGGGGCAAGGGACTGAAGCTTTCTTT.